This TCR beta chain was recorded in a study of blood T cell repertoires in COVID-19. Study as a whole: The origin of the acute and convalescent COVID-19 samples was the United States, Italy and Spain.

This clone appeared many times. Original processing methods: Researchers report that nucleated cell counts were estimated from reference gene primer amplification. Profiling relied on immunoSEQ multiplex PCR, and the TCRdb table lists in-frame clones only, not all of them. V, J and clone size are those of that table, while D and trimming were read from the DNA. The sample yields a few hundred thousand clones, around 89% seen once. The sequence came from a woman aged 55-70 years with acute or convalescent COVID-19. The material sequenced was peripheral blood.

This CDR3 is CASRKTSERYNEQFF. The DNA for the CDR3 is TGTGCCAGCAGAAAGACTAGTGAGCGGTACAATGAGCAGTTCTTC. This sequence joins TRBV28 and TRBJ2-1; tentative D call: TRBD2 (6 bases). This CDR3 comprises 15 residues. The V and J ends lost 6 bases and 4 bases respectively, with 16 bases between them. Per the germline V gene, CDR1 is MDHEN and CDR2 is SYDVKM.